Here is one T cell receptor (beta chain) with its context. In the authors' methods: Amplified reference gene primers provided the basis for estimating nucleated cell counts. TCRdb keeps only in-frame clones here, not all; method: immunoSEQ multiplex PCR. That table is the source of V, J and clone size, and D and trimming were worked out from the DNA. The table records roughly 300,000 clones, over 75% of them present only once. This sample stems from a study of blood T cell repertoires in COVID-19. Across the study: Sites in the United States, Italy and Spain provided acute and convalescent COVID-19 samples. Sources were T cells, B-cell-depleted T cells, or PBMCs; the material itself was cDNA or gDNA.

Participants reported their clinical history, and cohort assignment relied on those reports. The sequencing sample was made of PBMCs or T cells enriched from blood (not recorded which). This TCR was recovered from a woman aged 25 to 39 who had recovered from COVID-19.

The CDR3 is CASSSPGQHTF. DNA of the CDR3: TGTGCCAGCAGCTCACCGGGACAGCACACCTTC. The chain recombines TRBV13 with TRBJ1-2; 7 bases are shared with TRBD1. CDR1 and CDR2 from the germline V gene are PRHDT and FYEKMQ (reference sequence). V trimming: 4 bases; J trimming: 12 bases; junction bases outside the gene matches: 5. The CDR3 loop spans 11 amino acids.